The count of the clone carrying this T cell receptor beta chain is one. What it binds is unknown. The record originates from a study of cytomegalovirus exposure and HLA in healthy donors. This PCR relied on a set of 60 Vbeta primers and 13 Jbeta primers. Sequencing used immunoSEQ multiplex PCR; TCRdb keeps in-frame clones, though not all of them. The table includes tens of thousands of clones, approximately 72% detected once. Donors were ostensibly healthy at sampling, although undocumented immune exposures were probable. V was shortened by 4 bases and J by 6 bases, with 16 bases between the two germline ends. Germline V gene lookup returns CDR1 SGHNT and CDR2 YENEEA. The CDR3 spans 14 residues. Regarding the study as a whole: Immune exposure was documented only through CMV serostatus. It was assumed in the presence/absence analyses that sequencing depth was roughly uniform across donors.

The source material was PBMCs. The genes are TRBV11-3 and TRBJ2-7, with D possibly being TRBD1 (5 bases). This clonotype was sampled from a woman between 35 and 50 years old in good health and CMV-seropositive. DNA of the CDR3: TGTGCCAGCAGCTCCCTGGGGCAATCTGCCGAGCAGTACTTC. Its protein is CASSSLGQSAEQYF.